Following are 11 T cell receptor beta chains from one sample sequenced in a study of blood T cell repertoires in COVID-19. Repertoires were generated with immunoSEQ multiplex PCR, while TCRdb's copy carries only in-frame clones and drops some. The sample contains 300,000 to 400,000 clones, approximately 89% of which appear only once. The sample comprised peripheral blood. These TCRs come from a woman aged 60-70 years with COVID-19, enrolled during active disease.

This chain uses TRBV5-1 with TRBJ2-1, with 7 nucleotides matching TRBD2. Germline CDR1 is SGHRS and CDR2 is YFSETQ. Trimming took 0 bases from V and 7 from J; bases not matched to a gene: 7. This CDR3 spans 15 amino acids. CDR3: CASSLGPGGLNEQFF. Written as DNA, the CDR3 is TGCGCCAGCAGCTTGGGGCCGGGGGGTCTGAATGAGCAGTTCTTC.

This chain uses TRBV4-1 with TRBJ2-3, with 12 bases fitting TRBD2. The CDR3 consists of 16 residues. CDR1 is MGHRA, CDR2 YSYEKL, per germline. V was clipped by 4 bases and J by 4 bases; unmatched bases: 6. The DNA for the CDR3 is TGCGCCAGCAGCCTAGCACTAGCGGGGGGTTCAGATACGCAGTATTTT. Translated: CASSLALAGGSDTQYF.

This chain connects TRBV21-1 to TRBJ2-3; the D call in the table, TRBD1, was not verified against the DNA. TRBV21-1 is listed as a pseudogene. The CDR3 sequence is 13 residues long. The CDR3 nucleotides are TGTGCCAGAGACAGGGGAGGCACAGATACGCAGTATTTT. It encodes CARDRGGTDTQYF.

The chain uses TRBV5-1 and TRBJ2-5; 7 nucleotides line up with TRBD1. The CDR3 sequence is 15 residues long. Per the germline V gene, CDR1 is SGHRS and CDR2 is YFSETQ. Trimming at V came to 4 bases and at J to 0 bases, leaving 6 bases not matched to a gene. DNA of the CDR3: TGCGCCAGCAGCCGACAGGGATGGGACCAAGAGACCCAGTACTTC. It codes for CASSRQGWDQETQYF.

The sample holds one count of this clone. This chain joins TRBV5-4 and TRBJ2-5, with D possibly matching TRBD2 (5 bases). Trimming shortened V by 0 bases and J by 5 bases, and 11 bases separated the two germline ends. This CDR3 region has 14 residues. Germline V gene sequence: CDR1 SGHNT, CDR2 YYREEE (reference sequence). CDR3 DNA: TGTGCCAGCAGCTTGGCGGGGAGAAGGGAGACCCAGTACTTC. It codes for CASSLAGRRETQYF.

CDR3 in DNA: TGTGCCAGCAGCCAAGATGAAACAGGGGGGAACACTGAAGCTTTCTTT. Translating it yields CASSQDETGGNTEAFF. The rearrangement links TRBV14 to TRBJ1-1, with 8 bases lining up with TRBD1. The CDR3 loop spans 16 amino acids. V was clipped by 0 bases and J by 1 base; unmatched bases: 4. CDR1 and CDR2 (germline): SGHDN, FVKESK.

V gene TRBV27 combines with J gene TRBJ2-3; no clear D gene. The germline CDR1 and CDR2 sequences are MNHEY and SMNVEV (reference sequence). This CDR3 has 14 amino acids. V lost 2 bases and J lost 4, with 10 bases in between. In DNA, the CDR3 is TGTGCCAGCAGTTTACTCCCCCCCCCAGATACGCAGTATTTT. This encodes CASSLLPPPDTQYF.

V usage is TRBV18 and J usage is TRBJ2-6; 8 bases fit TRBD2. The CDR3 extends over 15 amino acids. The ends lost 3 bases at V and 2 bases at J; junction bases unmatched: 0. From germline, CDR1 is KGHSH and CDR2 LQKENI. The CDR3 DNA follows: TGTGCCAGCTCACCGGGACTAGCTGGGGCCAACGTCCTGACTTTC. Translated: CASSPGLAGANVLTF.

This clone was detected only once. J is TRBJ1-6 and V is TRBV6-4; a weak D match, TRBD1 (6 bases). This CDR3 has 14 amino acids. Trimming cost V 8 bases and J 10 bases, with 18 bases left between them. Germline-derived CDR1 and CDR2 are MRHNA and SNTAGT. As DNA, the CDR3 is TGTGCCAGCTCCCTTGGGACACCGGGCTCACCCCTCCACTTT. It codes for CASSLGTPGSPLHF.

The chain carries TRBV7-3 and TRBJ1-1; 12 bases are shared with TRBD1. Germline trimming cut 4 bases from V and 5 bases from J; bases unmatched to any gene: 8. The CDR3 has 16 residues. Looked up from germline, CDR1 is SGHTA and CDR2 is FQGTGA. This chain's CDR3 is CASSSGQGARGTEAFF. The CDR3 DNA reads TGTGCCAGCAGCTCGGGACAGGGGGCTAGGGGGACTGAAGCTTTCTTT.

The CDR3 nucleotides are TGCGCCAGCAGCCAAGGTATGGTAGCGGGAGCCTCCTACGAGCAGTACTTC. Protein product: CASSQGMVAGASYEQYF. V and J are TRBV4-1 and TRBJ2-7; 9 nucleotides agree with TRBD2. Germline-derived CDR1 and CDR2 are MGHRA and YSYEKL. Trimming took 1 base from V and 0 from J; bases not matched to a gene: 7. CDR3 length: 17 residues.